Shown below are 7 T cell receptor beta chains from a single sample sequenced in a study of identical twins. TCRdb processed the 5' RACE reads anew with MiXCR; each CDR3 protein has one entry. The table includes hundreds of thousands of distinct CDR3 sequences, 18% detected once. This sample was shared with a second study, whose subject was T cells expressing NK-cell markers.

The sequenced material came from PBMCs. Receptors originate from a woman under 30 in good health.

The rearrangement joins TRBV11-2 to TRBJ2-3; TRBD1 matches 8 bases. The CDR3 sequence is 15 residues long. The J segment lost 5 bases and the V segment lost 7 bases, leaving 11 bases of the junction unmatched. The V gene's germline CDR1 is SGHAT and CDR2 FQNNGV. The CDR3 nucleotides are TGTGCCAGCACCAGATTACAGGGGGAAGAAGATACGCAGTATTTT. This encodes CASTRLQGEEDTQYF.

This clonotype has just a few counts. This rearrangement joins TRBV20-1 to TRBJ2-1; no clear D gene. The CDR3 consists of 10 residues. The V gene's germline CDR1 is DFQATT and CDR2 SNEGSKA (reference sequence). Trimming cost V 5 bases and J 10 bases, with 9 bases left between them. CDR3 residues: CSASPREQFF. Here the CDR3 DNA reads TGCAGTGCTTCTCCGAGGGAGCAGTTCTTC.

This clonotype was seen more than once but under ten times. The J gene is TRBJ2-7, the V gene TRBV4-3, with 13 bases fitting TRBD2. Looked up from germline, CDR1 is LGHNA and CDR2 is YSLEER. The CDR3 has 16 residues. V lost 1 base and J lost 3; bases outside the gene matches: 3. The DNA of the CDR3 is TGCGCCAGCAGCCAAGGACTAGCGGGAGGAATCTACGAGCAGTACTTC. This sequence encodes CASSQGLAGGIYEQYF.

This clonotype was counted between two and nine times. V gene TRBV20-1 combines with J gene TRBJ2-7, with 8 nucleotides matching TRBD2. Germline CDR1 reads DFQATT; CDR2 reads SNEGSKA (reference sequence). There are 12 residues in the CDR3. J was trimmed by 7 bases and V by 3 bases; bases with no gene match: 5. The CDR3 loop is CSASGGANEQYF. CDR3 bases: TGCAGTGCTAGCGGGGGGGCTAATGAGCAGTACTTC.

The CDR3 region has the DNA TGCAGTGCTAGAACTAGCGGGGGGGAGCTCTCGGGCGAGCAGTACTTC. Its protein is CSARTSGGELSGEQYF. J is TRBJ2-7 and V is TRBV20-1; TRBD2 matches 13 bases. Germline-derived CDR1 and CDR2 are DFQATT and SNEGSKA (reference sequence). This CDR3 has 16 residues. The J segment lost 6 bases and the V segment lost 2 bases, leaving 10 bases of the junction unmatched.

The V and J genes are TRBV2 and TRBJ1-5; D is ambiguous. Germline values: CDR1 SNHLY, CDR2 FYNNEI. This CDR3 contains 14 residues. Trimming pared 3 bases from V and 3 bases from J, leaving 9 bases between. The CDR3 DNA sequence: TGTGCCAGCAGTGACCGGTCGACCAATCAGCCCCAGCATTTT. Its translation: CASSDRSTNQPQHF.

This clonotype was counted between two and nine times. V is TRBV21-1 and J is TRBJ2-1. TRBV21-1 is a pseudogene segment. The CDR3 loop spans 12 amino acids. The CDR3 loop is CASSNLGDEQFF. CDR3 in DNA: TGTGCCAGCAGCAATCTAGGCGATGAGCAGTTCTTC.